This entry is about one TCR beta chain. The data derive from a study of T-cell reconstitution after alpha-beta-depleted transplantation in children. TCRbeta library construction was performed incorporating unique molecular identifiers. TCRdb fed the PCR reads into MiXCR, producing one record per CDR3 protein. The top ten hold roughly 5% of the sample, which has approximately 230,000 distinct CDR3 sequences, roughly 25% seen once. This clonotype was sampled from a female patient between 2 and 15 years old who had a stem cell transplant for congenital amegakaryocytic thrombocytopenia, so the T cells may come from the graft donor. The sample here was PBMCs, mostly from graft donor cells, taken 360 days after TCRalphabeta/CD19-depleted stem cell transplant.

The chain's CDR3 is CASSSPPGLYEQYF. The CDR3 DNA reads as TGTGCCAGCAGTTCCCCCCCGGGGCTATACGAGCAGTACTTC. V usage is TRBV28 and J usage is TRBJ2-7, with D perhaps assigned TRBD1 or TRBD2 (5 bases each). V lost 4 bases, J lost 4 bases, and 14 bases lay in between. This CDR3 spans 14 amino acids. Germline CDR1 is MDHEN and CDR2 is SYDVKM.